A selection of T cell receptor beta chains follows, all from one sample in a study of identical twins. TCRdb recomputed calls from the 5' RACE reads with MiXCR, one row per CDR3 protein. The sample shows 400,000 to 650,000 distinct CDR3 sequences, less than 25% of them seen only once. These data were likewise used in another study, on T cells expressing NK-cell markers.

Sequencing used CD4+ T cells sorted from blood. These receptors were taken from a woman aged 18 to 35 in good health. The CDR3 runs from the conserved cysteine through the conserved F or W. The order of the fields is D gene, clone size, J gene, V gene, CDR3 DNA, CDR3 protein. A D gene is named only where the DNA matches it firmly. Some rows have no size entry. The others give once, few or many, or a class for an expanded clone.

>TRBD2|.|TRBJ2-3|TRBV10-3
TGTGCCATCTCCCCCGGCGCGGGAGGGCTTGTCAGCACAGATACGCAGTATTTT
CAISPGAGGLVSTDTQYF
>.|few|TRBJ1-1|TRBV6-2/TRBV6-3
TGTGCCAGCAGTTATGCTCCGCGAAACACTGAAGCTTTCTTT
CASSYAPRNTEAFF
>TRBD2|few|TRBJ2-7|TRBV29-1
TGCAGCGTTGCTAGCGGGAGTTTCCACGAGCAGTACTTC
CSVASGSFHEQYF
>.|few|TRBJ1-2|TRBV20-1
TGCAGTGCTAGGGAGGCTCCGTATGGCTACACCTTC
CSAREAPYGYTF
>.|.|TRBJ1-2|TRBV7-9
TGTGCCAGCAGCGCTGAAAATTATGGCTACACCTTC
CASSAENYGYTF
>TRBD2|.|TRBJ2-1|TRBV5-1
TGCGCCAGCAGCAACGGACTAGCGGGTAGATCCTCCTACAATGAGCAGTTCTTC
CASSNGLAGRSSYNEQFF
>TRBD2|few|TRBJ2-1|TRBV7-9
TGTGCCAGCAGCTTAACTAGCGGGGTGGGGGAGCAGTTCTTC
CASSLTSGVGEQFF
>.|.|TRBJ2-3|TRBV9
TGTGCCAGCAGCGTAGAGGCACTAGCTGCGGGGAATACGCAGTATTTT
CASSVEALAAGNTQYF
>.|.|TRBJ2-7|TRBV20-1
TGCAGTGCTAGGTCCAACTCCTACGAGCAGTACTTC
CSARSNSYEQYF
>.|.|TRBJ1-1|TRBV20-1
TGCAGTGCTAGCCGCCGACAGGTGACTGAAGCTTTCTTT
CSASRRQVTEAFF
>TRBD2|.|TRBJ2-5|TRBV20-1
TGCAGTGCTCCCGAAAGCGGGAGGGCCCGCGAGACCCAGTACTTC
CSAPESGRARETQYF
>.|.|TRBJ1-1|TRBV2
TGTGCCAGCATCGGGAGTGCGGGCACTGAAGCTTTCTTT
CASIGSAGTEAFF
>TRBD1|.|TRBJ2-2|TRBV9
TGTGCCAGCAGGACTGACAGGGTGTCCGGGGAGCTGTTTTTT
CASRTDRVSGELFF
>.|few|TRBJ1-1|TRBV6-5
TGTGCCAGCAGTTACTCTGGCAACTCAAACACTGAAGCTTTCTTT
CASSYSGNSNTEAFF
>TRBD2|many|TRBJ2-7|TRBV20-1
TGCAGTGCGACCCTAGCGGGGTACGAGCAGTACTTC
CSATLAGYEQYF
>.|.|TRBJ2-1|TRBV30
TGTGCCTGGAGCGTCGGTGGGCCCTCCTACAATGAGCAGTTCTTC
CAWSVGGPSYNEQFF
>.|.|TRBJ1-6|TRBV20-1
TGCAGTGCCCCGTATCCCACGACCCCTTATTCACCCCTCCACTTT
CSAPYPTTPYSPLHF
>TRBD1|once|TRBJ1-1|TRBV10-2
TGCGCCAGCAGCATAATCCAGGGGGCGCGGAACACTGAAGCTTTCTTT
CASSIIQGARNTEAFF
>TRBD1|.|TRBJ2-1|TRBV29-1
TGCAGCCCCGGGACAGGGATGTTTGGTGAGCAGTTCTTC
CSPGTGMFGEQFF
>.|.|TRBJ2-7|TRBV12-3/TRBV12-4
TGTGCCAGCAGCCCGAGGATCGAAACCTACGAGCAGTACTTC
CASSPRIETYEQYF
>TRBD1|few|TRBJ1-1|TRBV18
TGTGCCAGCTCACAAAGACAGGGGGAAACTGAAGCTTTCTTT
CASSQRQGETEAFF
>.|.|TRBJ2-6|TRBV12-3/TRBV12-4
TGTGCCAGCAGCACAGGGTCCGGGGCCAACGTCCTGACTTTC
CASSTGSGANVLTF
>.|few|TRBJ2-6|TRBV27
TGTGCCAGCAGTTTGGTCAGTGGGAGGGCCAACGTCCTGACTTTC
CASSLVSGRANVLTF
>.|.|TRBJ2-2|TRBV12-3/TRBV12-4
TGTGCCAGCAGTTTAATGAGGAATGGAGAGCTGTTTTTT
CASSLMRNGELFF
>.|few|TRBJ1-1|TRBV12-3/TRBV12-4
TGTGCCAGCGGACGGGAGGGCCGGAGCACAGCTGAAGCTTTCTTT
CASGREGRSTAEAFF
>.|once|TRBJ2-7|TRBV28
TGTGCCAGCAGTTTATCGCCGGCTGGGGAGCAGTACTTC
CASSLSPAGEQYF
>TRBD2|.|TRBJ2-1|TRBV7-2
TGTGCCAGCAGCCGTAACCCTAGCGGGAGCTCCTACAATGAGCAGTTCTTC
CASSRNPSGSSYNEQFF
>.|few|TRBJ2-7|TRBV12-3/TRBV12-4
TGTGCCAGCAGCACCGGGACACTAAGAACCTACGAGCAGTACTTC
CASSTGTLRTYEQYF
>.|.|TRBJ1-1|TRBV11-2
TGTGCCAGCAGCTTAATAGATTCACTTGAAGCTTTCTTT
CASSLIDSLEAFF
>TRBD1|.|TRBJ1-5|TRBV23-1
TGCGCCAGCAGTCCGCCGCCGGACAGGAGAAATCAGCCCCAGCATTTT
CASSPPPDRRNQPQHF
>TRBD2|few|TRBJ2-7|TRBV12-5
TGTGCTAGTGGTTTATCAGCGGGGGCCACCTACGAGCAGTACTTC
CASGLSAGATYEQYF
>TRBD2|.|TRBJ2-1|TRBV20-1
TGCAGTGCTAGAGTTCCCCGGGGGGGAGTCAAGCAGTTCTTC
CSARVPRGGVKQFF
>.|.|TRBJ1-3|TRBV20-1
TGCAGTGCTAGCCCCCTCGGAGGGTCGGAAAACACCATATATTTT
CSASPLGGSENTIYF
>.|many|TRBJ2-2|TRBV12-3/TRBV12-4
TGTGCCAGCAGTTTGACGAACACCGGGGAGCTGTTTTTT
CASSLTNTGELFF
>TRBD1|few|TRBJ1-1|TRBV20-1
TGCAGTGCTAGGGGACAGGGGAGAACTGAAGCTTTCTTT
CSARGQGRTEAFF
>.|.|TRBJ2-7|TRBV5-8
TGTGCCAGCAGCTTGTGGCGTGGGAGCTCCTACGAGCAGTACTTC
CASSLWRGSSYEQYF
>.|.|TRBJ1-5|TRBV6-1
TGTGCCAGCAAGGGTGGCAATCAGCCCCAGCATTTT
CASKGGNQPQHF
>.|few|TRBJ2-2|TRBV2
TGTGCCAGCGGAAGGTGGACCGGGGAGCTGTTTTTT
CASGRWTGELFF
>TRBD1|.|TRBJ2-1|TRBV19
TGTGCCAGTAGTACTGACAGGGGACGCTACAATGAGCAGTTCTTC
CASSTDRGRYNEQFF
>TRBD2|few|TRBJ2-7|TRBV6-5
TGTGCCAGCAGTTACTCGGGACTAGCGGAGACCTACGAGCAGTACTTC
CASSYSGLAETYEQYF
>.|few|TRBJ2-5|TRBV12-3/TRBV12-4
TGTGCCAGCACCTGGACCAGTTTAGGAGAGACCCAGTACTTC
CASTWTSLGETQYF
>.|many|TRBJ2-3|TRBV12-3/TRBV12-4
TGTGCCAGCAGATCATATTTGGATACGCAGTATTTT
CASRSYLDTQYF
>.|.|TRBJ1-1|TRBV5-1
TGCGCCAGCAGCTTGTACCCGACTGCGTCGAACACTGAAGCTTTCTTT
CASSLYPTASNTEAFF
>TRBD2|few|TRBJ2-3|TRBV12-3/TRBV12-4
TGTGCCAGCAGTCTGACTAGCGGGGGTTACACAGATACGCAGTATTTT
CASSLTSGGYTDTQYF
>.|.|TRBJ2-1|TRBV9
TGTGCCAGCAGCCCAGAGGGGGACTCCTACAATGAGCAGTTCTTC
CASSPEGDSYNEQFF
>.|.|TRBJ2-2|TRBV5-1
TGCGCCAGCAGCGCGAGCAGATGGAACACCGGGGAGCTGTTTTTT
CASSASRWNTGELFF
>TRBD1|many|TRBJ2-3|TRBV18
TGTGCCAGCTCACCCTCGGACAGGGGAACAGATACGCAGTATTTT
CASSPSDRGTDTQYF